This T cell receptor beta chain was observed in a study of blood T cell repertoires in COVID-19. The overall study: Sources were T cells, B-cell-depleted T cells, or PBMCs; the material itself was cDNA or gDNA.

Assay used: immunoSEQ multiplex PCR; TCRdb lists only in-frame clones, some missing. The sample has 230,000 or so clones; roughly 87% are singletons. Trimming left V 7 bases short and J 1 base short, with 7 bases between. The germline V gene encodes CDR1 MDHEN and CDR2 SYDVKM. CDR3 length equals 13 residues. The chain is built from TRBV28 and TRBJ2-2, with D perhaps matching TRBD2 (5 bases). Material: peripheral blood. The receptor was derived from a middle-aged man with active or convalescent COVID-19. CDR3 sequence (DNA): TGTGCCAGCACCGGGGAGAACACCGGGGAGCTGTTTTTT. Its protein is CASTGENTGELFF.